This T cell receptor (beta chain) was captured in a study of T cells in women clearing cervical HPV infection. Study at large: No precancer developed; the control's incident HPV16 infection cleared within 12 months. Controls gave blood once infection was undetectable; cases at lesion identification.

Assay: immunoSEQ multiplex PCR; the TCRdb copy retains only in-frame clones and omits some. The table counts some 25,000 clones; 6.5% to 7% lies in the top ten. This CDR3 has 16 residues. CDR1 and CDR2 (germline): LNHDA, SQIVND (reference sequence). Trimming left V 1 base short and J 0 bases short, with 12 bases between. A note on this clone: The antigen remains undetermined. The read ends 3 residues before the CDR3 terminus; that terminus is restored from the germline J gene.

Study-level results: Effector/memory and HPV-specific T cells were not isolated, and association timing is unknown.

This receptor was identified in a woman aged 18-70 years with a cervical HPV16 infection that either progressed to CIN3+ or cleared (not recorded which). Sequenced: blood buffy coat. The rearrangement uses TRBV19 and TRBJ2-5, with D maybe TRBD2 (6 bases). CDR3 loop: CASSIGGDSHQETQYF. Partial CDR3 DNA: TGTGCCAGTAGTATAGGGGGGGACTCCCACCAAGAGACC.